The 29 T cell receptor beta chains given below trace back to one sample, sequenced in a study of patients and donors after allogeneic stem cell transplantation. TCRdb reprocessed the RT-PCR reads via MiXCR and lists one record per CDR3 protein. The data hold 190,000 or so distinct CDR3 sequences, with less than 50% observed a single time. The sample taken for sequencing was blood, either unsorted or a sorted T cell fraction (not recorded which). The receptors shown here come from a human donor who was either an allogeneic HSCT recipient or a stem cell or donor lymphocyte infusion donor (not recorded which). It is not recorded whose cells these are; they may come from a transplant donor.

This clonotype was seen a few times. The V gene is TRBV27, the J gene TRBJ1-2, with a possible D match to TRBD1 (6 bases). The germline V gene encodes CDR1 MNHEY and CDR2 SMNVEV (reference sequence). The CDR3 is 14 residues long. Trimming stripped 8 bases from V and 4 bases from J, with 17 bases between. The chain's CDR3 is CASRSAGATYGYTF. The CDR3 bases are TGTGCCAGCCGATCCGCGGGGGCTACCTATGGCTACACCTTC.

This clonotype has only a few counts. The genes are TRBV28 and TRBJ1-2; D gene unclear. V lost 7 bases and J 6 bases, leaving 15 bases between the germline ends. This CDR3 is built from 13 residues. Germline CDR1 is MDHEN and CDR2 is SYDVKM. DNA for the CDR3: TGTGCCAGCACCCGCGGGTGGAGGGATGGCTACACCTTC. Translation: CASTRGWRDGYTF.

The CDR3 loop is CAISVGGAGYGYTF. The CDR3 DNA is TGTGCCATCAGCGTAGGTGGCGCGGGCTATGGCTACACCTTC. The chain is built from TRBV10-3 and TRBJ1-2; D is unclear. This CDR3 contains 14 residues. The germline V gene has CDR1 ENHRY and CDR2 SYGVKD. V shed 6 bases and J shed 4 bases, with 15 bases lying between them.

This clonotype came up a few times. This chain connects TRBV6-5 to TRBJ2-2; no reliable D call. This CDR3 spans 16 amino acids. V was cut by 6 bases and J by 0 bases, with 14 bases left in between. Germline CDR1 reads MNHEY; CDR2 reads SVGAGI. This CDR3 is CASSRLSRPNTGELFF. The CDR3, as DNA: TGTGCCAGCAGCCGACTCAGTCGGCCGAACACCGGGGAGCTGTTTTTT.

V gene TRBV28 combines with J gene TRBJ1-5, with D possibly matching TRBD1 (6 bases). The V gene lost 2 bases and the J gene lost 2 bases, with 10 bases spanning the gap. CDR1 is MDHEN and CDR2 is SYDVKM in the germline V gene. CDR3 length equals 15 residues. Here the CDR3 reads CASSLGGYGNQPQHF. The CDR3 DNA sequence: TGTGCCAGCAGTTTAGGGGGCTACGGCAATCAGCCCCAGCATTTT. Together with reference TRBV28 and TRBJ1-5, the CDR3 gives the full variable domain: DVKVTQSSRYLVKRTGEKVFLECVQDMDHENMFWYRQDPGLGLRLIYFSYDVKMKEKGDIPEGYSVSREKKERFSLILESASTNQTSMYLCASSLGGYGNQPQHFGDGTRLSIL.

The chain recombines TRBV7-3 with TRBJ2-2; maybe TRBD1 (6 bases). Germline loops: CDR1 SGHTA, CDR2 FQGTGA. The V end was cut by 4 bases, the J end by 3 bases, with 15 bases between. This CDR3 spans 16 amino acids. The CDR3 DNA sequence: TGTGCCAGCAGCTCCCAGGGGAACGGGTACACCGGGGAGCTGTTTTTT. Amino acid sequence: CASSSQGNGYTGELFF.

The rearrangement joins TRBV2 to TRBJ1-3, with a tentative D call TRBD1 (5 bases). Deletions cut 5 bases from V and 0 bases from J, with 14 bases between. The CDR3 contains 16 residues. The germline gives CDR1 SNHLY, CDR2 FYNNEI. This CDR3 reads CASSLPRGISGNTIYF. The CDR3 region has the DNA TGTGCCAGCAGTCTACCACGGGGGATCTCTGGAAACACCATATATTTT.

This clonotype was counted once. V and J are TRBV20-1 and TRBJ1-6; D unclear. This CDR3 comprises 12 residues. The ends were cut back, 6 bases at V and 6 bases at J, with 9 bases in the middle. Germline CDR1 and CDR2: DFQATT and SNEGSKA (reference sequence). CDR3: CSASTPNSPLHF. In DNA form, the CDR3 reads TGCAGTGCCTCCACTCCTAATTCACCCCTCCACTTT.

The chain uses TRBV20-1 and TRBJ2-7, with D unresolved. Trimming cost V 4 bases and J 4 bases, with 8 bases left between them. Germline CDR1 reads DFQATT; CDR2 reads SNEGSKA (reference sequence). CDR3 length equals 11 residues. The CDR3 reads CSANAEYEQYF. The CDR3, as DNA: TGCAGTGCTAATGCAGAGTACGAGCAGTACTTC.

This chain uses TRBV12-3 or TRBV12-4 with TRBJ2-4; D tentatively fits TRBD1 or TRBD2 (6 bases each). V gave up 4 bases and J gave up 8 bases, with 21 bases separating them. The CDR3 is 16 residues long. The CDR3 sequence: CASSSLGGRVWDIQYF. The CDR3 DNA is TGTGCCAGCAGTTCCCTGGGGGGCCGGGTTTGGGACATTCAGTACTTC.

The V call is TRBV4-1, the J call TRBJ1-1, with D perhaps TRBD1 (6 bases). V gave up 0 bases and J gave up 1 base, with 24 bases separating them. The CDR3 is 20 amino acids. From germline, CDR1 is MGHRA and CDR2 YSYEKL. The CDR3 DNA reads TGCGCCAGCAGCCAAGACACCCGCGACAGGTTTTTAGGTCCGAACACTGAAGCTTTCTTT. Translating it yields CASSQDTRDRFLGPNTEAFF.

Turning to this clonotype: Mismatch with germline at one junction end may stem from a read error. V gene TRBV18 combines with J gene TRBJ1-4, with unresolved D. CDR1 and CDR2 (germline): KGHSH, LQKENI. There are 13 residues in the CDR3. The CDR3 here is CASSPMTEEKPFF. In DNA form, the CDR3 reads TGTGCCAGCTCACCAATGACCGAGGAAAAACCGTTTTTT.

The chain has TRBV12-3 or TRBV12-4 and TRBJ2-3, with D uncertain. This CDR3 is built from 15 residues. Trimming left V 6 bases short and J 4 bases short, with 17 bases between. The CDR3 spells CASSPLPLDPDTQYF. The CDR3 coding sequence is TGTGCCAGCAGCCCACTGCCCTTAGACCCAGATACGCAGTATTTT.

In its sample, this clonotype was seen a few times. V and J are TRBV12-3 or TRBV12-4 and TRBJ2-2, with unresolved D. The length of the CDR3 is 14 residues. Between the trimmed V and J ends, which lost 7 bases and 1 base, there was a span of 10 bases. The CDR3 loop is CASKIFKNTGELFF. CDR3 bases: TGTGCCAGCAAGATCTTTAAGAACACCGGGGAGCTGTTTTTT.

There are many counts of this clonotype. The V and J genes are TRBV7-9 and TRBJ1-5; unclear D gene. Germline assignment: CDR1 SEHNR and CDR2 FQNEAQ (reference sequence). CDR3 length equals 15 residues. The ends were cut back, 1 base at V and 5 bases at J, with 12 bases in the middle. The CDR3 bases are TGTGCCAGCAGCTTAGGAGGAGAGGGATATCAGCCCCAGCATTTT. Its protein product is CASSLGGEGYQPQHF.

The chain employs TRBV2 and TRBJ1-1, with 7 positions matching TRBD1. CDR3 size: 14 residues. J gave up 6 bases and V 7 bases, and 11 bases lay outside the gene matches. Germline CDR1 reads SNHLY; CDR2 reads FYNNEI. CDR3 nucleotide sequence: TGTGCCAGCACATCGACAGGGTTGTTGGCTGAAGCTTTCTTT. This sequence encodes CASTSTGLLAEAFF.

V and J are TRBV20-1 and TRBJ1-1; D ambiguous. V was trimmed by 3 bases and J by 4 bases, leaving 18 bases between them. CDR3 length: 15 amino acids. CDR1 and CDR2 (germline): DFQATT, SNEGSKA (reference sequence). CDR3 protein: CSASGVARWGTEAFF. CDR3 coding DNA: TGCAGTGCTAGCGGCGTGGCCCGGTGGGGCACTGAAGCTTTCTTT.

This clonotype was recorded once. CDR3 in amino acids: CASSPAPELFLGNTIYF. In nucleotides, the CDR3 is TGTGCCAGCTCACCAGCTCCAGAGTTGTTTCTCGGAAACACCATATATTTT. V is TRBV18 and J is TRBJ1-3, with D unclear. V was trimmed by 2 bases and J by 4 bases, leaving 18 bases between them. Germline assignment: CDR1 KGHSH and CDR2 LQKENI. The CDR3 sequence is 17 residues long.

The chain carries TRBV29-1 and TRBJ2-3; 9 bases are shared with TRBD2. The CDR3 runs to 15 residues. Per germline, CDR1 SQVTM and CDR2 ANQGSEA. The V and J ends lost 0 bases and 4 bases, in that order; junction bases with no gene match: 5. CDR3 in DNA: TGCAGCGTTGAAGAGTTAGCGGGGGTGGCAGATACGCAGTATTTT. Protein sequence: CSVEELAGVADTQYF.

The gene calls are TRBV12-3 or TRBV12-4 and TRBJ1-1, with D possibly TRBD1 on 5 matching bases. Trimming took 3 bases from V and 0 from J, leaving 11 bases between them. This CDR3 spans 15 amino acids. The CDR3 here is CASSFIRGMNTEAFF. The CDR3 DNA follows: TGTGCCAGCAGTTTTATAAGGGGAATGAACACTGAAGCTTTCTTT.

This CDR3 reads CASSLAVTAYTEAFF. CDR3 DNA sequence: TGTGCCAGCAGCTTAGCTGTCACAGCTTACACTGAAGCTTTCTTT. The rearrangement joins TRBV7-2 to TRBJ1-1; D gene ambiguous. With 0 bases removed from V and 3 bases from J, the gap between germline ends came to 11 bases. CDR3 length: 15 amino acids. CDR1 and CDR2 from the germline V gene are SGHTA and FQGNSA.

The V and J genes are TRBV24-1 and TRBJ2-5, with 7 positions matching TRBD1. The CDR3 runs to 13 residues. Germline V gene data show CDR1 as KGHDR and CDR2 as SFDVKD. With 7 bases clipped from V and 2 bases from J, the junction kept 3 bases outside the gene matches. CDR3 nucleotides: TGTGCCACCAGGACAGGGCCTCAAGAGACCCAGTACTTC. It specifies CATRTGPQETQYF.

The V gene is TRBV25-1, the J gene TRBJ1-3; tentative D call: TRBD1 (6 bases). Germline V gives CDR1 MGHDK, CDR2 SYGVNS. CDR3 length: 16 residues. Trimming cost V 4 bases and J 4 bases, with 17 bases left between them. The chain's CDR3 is CASSAYRAYSGNTIYF. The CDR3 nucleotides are TGTGCCAGCAGTGCCTACAGGGCATACAGCGGAAACACCATATATTTT.

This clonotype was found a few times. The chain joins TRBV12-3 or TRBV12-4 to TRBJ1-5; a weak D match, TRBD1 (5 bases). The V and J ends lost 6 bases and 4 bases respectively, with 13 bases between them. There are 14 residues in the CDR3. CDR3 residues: CASSGRGENQPQHF. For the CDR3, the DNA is TGTGCCAGCAGCGGCCGGGGGGAGAATCAGCCCCAGCATTTT.

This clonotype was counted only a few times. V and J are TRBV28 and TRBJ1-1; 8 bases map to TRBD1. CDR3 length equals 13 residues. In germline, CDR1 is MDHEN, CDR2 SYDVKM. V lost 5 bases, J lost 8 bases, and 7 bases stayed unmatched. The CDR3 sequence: CASSPSRQGEAFF. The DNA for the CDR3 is TGTGCCAGCAGTCCCTCCCGACAGGGGGAAGCTTTCTTT.

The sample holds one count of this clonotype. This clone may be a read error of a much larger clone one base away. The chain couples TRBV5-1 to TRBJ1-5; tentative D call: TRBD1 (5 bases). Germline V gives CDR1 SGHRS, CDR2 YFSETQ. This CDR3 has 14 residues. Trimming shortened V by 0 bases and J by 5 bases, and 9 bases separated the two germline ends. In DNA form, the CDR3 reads TGCGCCAGCAGCTTGGAGGGCAGGGATCAGCCCCAGCATTTT. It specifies CASSLEGRDQPQHF.

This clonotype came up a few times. CDR3 coding DNA: TGCGCCAGCAGCATTAGCGGGGGGACAGATACGCAGTATTTT. Its translation is CASSISGGTDTQYF. The chain carries TRBV5-1 and TRBJ2-3; TRBD2 matches at 10 bases. Looked up from germline, CDR1 is SGHRS and CDR2 is YFSETQ. After removal of 4 bases from V and 3 bases from J, the junction contained 2 bases not matched to a gene. The CDR3 has 14 amino acids.

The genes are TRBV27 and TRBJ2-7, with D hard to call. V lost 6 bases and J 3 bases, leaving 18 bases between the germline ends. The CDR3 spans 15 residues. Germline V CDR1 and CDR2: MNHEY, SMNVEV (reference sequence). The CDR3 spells CASSPMGTPVYEQYF. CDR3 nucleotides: TGTGCCAGCAGCCCCATGGGCACCCCCGTCTACGAGCAGTACTTC.

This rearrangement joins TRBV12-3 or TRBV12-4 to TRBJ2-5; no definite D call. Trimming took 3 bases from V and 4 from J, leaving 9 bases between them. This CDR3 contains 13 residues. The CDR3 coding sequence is TGTGCCAGCAGTTTGGTGACAAGAGAGACCCAGTACTTC. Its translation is CASSLVTRETQYF.